These 17 T cell receptor beta chains were sequenced from one sample in a study of T-cell memory formation after mild COVID-19. A single record per CDR3 protein comes from TCRdb applying MiXCR to the 5' RACE reads. The sample contains hundreds of thousands of distinct CDR3 sequences, roughly 15% of which appear only once. The sample consisted of PBMCs or a T cell subset sorted from them (not recorded which). The receptors shown here come from a man younger than 30 who had mild COVID-19 (a few samples of this study predate the infection). Cell type and time point are not known.

This clonotype has only a few counts. CDR3 sequence: CSVVLGDGRGTQYF. Written as DNA, the CDR3 is TGCAGCGTCGTCTTAGGGGACGGCCGTGGGACCCAGTACTTC. The V call is TRBV29-1, the J call TRBJ2-5; either TRBD1 or TRBD2 may fit D (5 bases each). The ends were cut back, 6 bases at V and 7 bases at J, with 21 bases in the middle. The CDR3 is 14 residues long. Looked up from germline, CDR1 is SQVTM and CDR2 is ANQGSEA.

This clonotype was detected only a few times. The chain carries TRBV28 and TRBJ1-2; 8 bases are shared with TRBD1. V was clipped by 4 bases and J by 3 bases; unmatched bases: 4. CDR3 length equals 14 residues. CDR1 and CDR2 (germline): MDHEN, SYDVKM. CDR3 sequence: CASSSTGGYYGYTF. CDR3 DNA sequence: TGTGCCAGCAGTTCTACAGGGGGTTACTATGGCTACACCTTC.

This clonotype was found many times. The chain has TRBV19 and TRBJ1-6; D not resolved. With 3 bases removed from V and 4 bases from J, the gap between germline ends came to 7 bases. The germline V gene has CDR1 LNHDA and CDR2 SQIVND (reference sequence). The length of the CDR3 is 14 residues. This CDR3 reads CASSIRPYNSPLHF. The DNA of the CDR3 is TGTGCCAGTAGTATTCGCCCGTATAATTCACCCCTCCACTTT.

The rearrangement joins TRBV7-8 to TRBJ2-5; 13 positions match TRBD2. V trimming: 4 bases; J trimming: 7 bases; junction bases outside the gene matches: 12. CDR3 length: 17 amino acids. Germline loops: CDR1 SGHVS, CDR2 FQNEAQ. In DNA, the CDR3 is TGTGCCAGCAGCTCGATACCACTAGCGGGGGGGCGAGGGACCCAGTACTTC. Translated, it gives CASSSIPLAGGRGTQYF.

This clonotype was seen at least ten times. The chain combines TRBV27 with TRBJ2-3; 9 bases agree with TRBD1. Per the germline V gene, CDR1 is MNHEY and CDR2 is SMNVEV (reference sequence). This CDR3 has 16 residues. Trimming cost V 5 bases and J 7 bases; bases outside gene matches: 13. The CDR3 sequence is CASSKAGQGRQYTQYF. The CDR3 region has the DNA TGTGCCAGCAGTAAAGCGGGACAGGGACGTCAATATACGCAGTATTTT.

In its sample, this clonotype was seen many times. This chain connects TRBV7-2 to TRBJ1-1; D not resolved. V was cut by 5 bases and J by 1 base, with 14 bases left in between. Germline assignment: CDR1 SGHTA and CDR2 FQGNSA. The CDR3 runs to 15 residues. The CDR3 sequence is CASSPVSRRNTEAFF. The CDR3 DNA is TGTGCCAGCAGCCCGGTATCACGAAGGAACACTGAAGCTTTCTTT.

This clonotype has only a few counts. The rearrangement uses TRBV20-1 and TRBJ2-4; TRBD1 aligns across 10 bases. The CDR3 has 17 residues. The V and J ends lost 4 bases and 0 bases, in that order; junction bases with no gene match: 9. The germline CDR1 and CDR2 sequences are DFQATT and SNEGSKA (reference sequence). Written as DNA, the CDR3 is TGCAGTGCTAATCGGGACAGGGGTGGATTAGCCAAAAACATTCAGTACTTC. Amino acids: CSANRDRGGLAKNIQYF.

The CDR3 region is CASSPPDWTQYF. The DNA for the CDR3 is TGTGCCAGCAGCCCCCCGGATTGGACCCAGTACTTC. V gene TRBV9 combines with J gene TRBJ2-5, with D uncertain. CDR1 is SGDLS, CDR2 YYNGEE, per germline. The CDR3 has 12 residues. Between the trimmed V and J ends, which lost 4 bases and 7 bases, there was a span of 11 bases.

This clonotype has a count of ten or more. The genes are TRBV12-3 or TRBV12-4 and TRBJ2-2, with D possibly being TRBD1 (5 bases). This CDR3 has 15 amino acids. The ends were cut back, 3 bases at V and 3 bases at J, with 11 bases in the middle. CDR3 in amino acids: CASSLVQGDTGELFF. CDR3 coding DNA: TGTGCCAGCAGTTTGGTCCAGGGTGACACCGGGGAGCTGTTTTTT.

This clonotype was seen at least ten times. V and J are TRBV5-1 and TRBJ2-2, with TRBD1 matching over 7 bases. V trimming: 1 base; J trimming: 3 bases; junction bases outside the gene matches: 3. This CDR3 is 15 amino acids long. CDR1 SGHRS and CDR2 YFSETQ come from the germline V gene. The CDR3 reads CASSLRTGDTGELFF. The CDR3 DNA reads as TGCGCCAGCAGCTTGAGGACAGGAGACACCGGGGAGCTGTTTTTT.

This clonotype was seen a few times. This chain uses TRBV3-1 with TRBJ1-2; 8 nucleotides line up with TRBD1. Germline values: CDR1 LGHDT, CDR2 YNNKEL (reference sequence). J gave up 8 bases and V 0 bases, and 14 bases lay outside the gene matches. CDR3 size: 17 residues. DNA of the CDR3: TGTGCCAGCAGCCAAGATGGACGGACAGGGATACTATGGGGCTACACCTTC. Translation: CASSQDGRTGILWGYTF.

This clonotype came up a few times. V gene TRBV2 combines with J gene TRBJ1-2, with 10 nucleotides matching TRBD1. The CDR3 is 13 residues long. The V gene's germline CDR1 is SNHLY and CDR2 FYNNEI. J gave up 8 bases and V 5 bases, and 5 bases lay outside the gene matches. CDR3: CASSSTGGPGYTF. The CDR3, as DNA: TGTGCCAGCAGTTCGACAGGGGGCCCCGGCTACACCTTC.

The rearrangement joins TRBV19 to TRBJ1-4, with a tentative D call TRBD1 (6 bases). The CDR3 is made up of 13 amino acids. V was trimmed by 3 bases and J by 8 bases, leaving 10 bases between them. CDR1 and CDR2 (germline): LNHDA, SQIVND (reference sequence). CDR3 amino acids: CASSIGTLEKLFF. The CDR3 DNA follows: TGTGCCAGTAGTATCGGGACACTAGAAAAACTGTTTTTT.

There are a few counts of this clonotype. The rearrangement links TRBV20-1 to TRBJ2-5; tentatively, D is TRBD1 or TRBD2 (6 bases each). CDR1 DFQATT and CDR2 SNEGSKA come from the germline V gene (reference sequence). The length of the CDR3 is 15 residues. Trimming removed 6 bases at V and 6 bases at J, with 23 bases between. CDR3 protein: CSARGDRPGVQTQYF. The CDR3 DNA reads TGCAGTGCGAGGGGGGACCGCCCGGGAGTGCAGACCCAGTACTTC.

In its sample, this clonotype was seen a few times. The chain combines TRBV5-1 with TRBJ1-2; the D gene is possibly TRBD1 (5 bases). The CDR3 totals 15 residues. In germline, CDR1 is SGHRS, CDR2 YFSETQ. V lost 2 bases and J 3 bases, leaving 14 bases between the germline ends. The CDR3 DNA follows: TGCGCCAGCAGCTTTCGAGGGGATGAGGACTATGGCTACACCTTC. Amino acids: CASSFRGDEDYGYTF.

This clonotype was detected ten times or more. The chain recombines TRBV5-1 with TRBJ1-1; D uncertain. The CDR3 is 13 residues long. The germline V and J ends were trimmed by 4 bases and 0 bases, with 7 bases remaining between them. Germline CDR1 reads SGHRS; CDR2 reads YFSETQ. The CDR3 region has the DNA TGCGCCAGCAGCGGTCAGATGAACACTGAAGCTTTCTTT. Translated: CASSGQMNTEAFF.

The rearrangement uses TRBV29-1 and TRBJ1-1; 8 bases are shared with TRBD1. Germline CDR1 is SQVTM and CDR2 is ANQGSEA. Losses at the gene ends were 4 bases for V and 6 bases for J; bases not matched to a gene: 10. The CDR3 consists of 14 residues. Here the CDR3 reads CSVVIRDRQSEAFF. The CDR3 DNA sequence: TGCAGCGTTGTGATCAGGGACAGGCAATCTGAAGCTTTCTTT.